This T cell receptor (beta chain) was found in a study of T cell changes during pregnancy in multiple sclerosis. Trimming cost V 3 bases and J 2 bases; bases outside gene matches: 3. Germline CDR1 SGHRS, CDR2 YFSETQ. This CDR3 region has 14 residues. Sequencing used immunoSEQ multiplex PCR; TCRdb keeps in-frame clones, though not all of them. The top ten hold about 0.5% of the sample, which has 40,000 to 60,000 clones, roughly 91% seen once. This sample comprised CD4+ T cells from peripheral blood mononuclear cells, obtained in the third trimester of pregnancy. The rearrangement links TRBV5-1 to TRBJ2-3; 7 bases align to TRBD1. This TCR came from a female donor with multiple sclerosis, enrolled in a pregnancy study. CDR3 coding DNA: TGCGCCAGCAGCTCTGGGACAGCCACAGATACGCAGTATTTT. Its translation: CASSSGTATDTQYF.